The 28 T cell receptor beta chains below were found in one sample sequenced in a study of identifying expanded T cells in peripheral blood. Method: immunoSEQ multiplex PCR; TCRdb's copy keeps in-frame clones and lacks some. The sample has under 110,000 clones; around nine tenths are singletons. The sequenced sample was blood. These receptors all stem from a person aged 18 to 75 in good health.

The V and J genes are TRBV5-4 and TRBJ1-2; TRBD1 agrees at 7 bases. Germline V gene data show CDR1 as SGHNT and CDR2 as YYREEE (reference sequence). V lost 5 bases, J lost 0 bases, and 10 bases stayed unmatched. This CDR3 contains 16 residues. CDR3 protein: CASRRDRRRSNYGYTF. CDR3 sequence (DNA): TGTGCCAGCAGGAGGGACAGACGACGATCTAACTATGGCTACACCTTC.

V and J are TRBV4-3 and TRBJ1-4, with TRBD1 matching over 7 bases. The CDR3 extends over 15 amino acids. Germline trimming cut 0 bases from V and 8 bases from J; bases unmatched to any gene: 6. CDR1 LGHNA and CDR2 YSLEER come from the germline V gene. CDR3 amino acids: CASSQDDRDQEKLFF. CDR3 in DNA: TGCGCCAGCAGCCAAGACGACAGGGATCAAGAAAAACTGTTTTTT.

The V and J genes are TRBV7-2 and TRBJ2-5; tentative D call: TRBD1 (6 bases). The CDR3 has 14 amino acids. Germline CDR1 SGHTA, CDR2 FQGNSA. Trimming stripped 4 bases from V and 11 bases from J, with 20 bases between. CDR3 DNA sequence: TGTGCCAGCAGCTCCCACAGGGTCATAAGGGAGCAGTACTTC. The encoded protein is CASSSHRVIREQYF.

The chain is built from TRBV28 and TRBJ1-3; 8 bases align to TRBD1. This CDR3 is built from 16 residues. From germline, CDR1 is MDHEN and CDR2 SYDVKM. V was clipped by 4 bases and J by 8 bases; unmatched bases: 13. The CDR3 region is CASSWGGQEESDTIYF. The CDR3 bases are TGTGCCAGCAGTTGGGGGGGACAGGAGGAATCTGACACCATATATTTT.

CDR3 residues: CASSLGLAGVQETQYF. CDR3 nucleotides: TGTGCCAGCAGCTTAGGACTAGCGGGGGTACAAGAGACCCAGTACTTC. V usage is TRBV11-3 and J usage is TRBJ2-5, with 12 bases aligning to TRBD2. The V segment lost 1 base and the J segment 2 bases; nucleotides outside the gene matches: 2. Germline V CDR1 and CDR2: SGHNT, YENEEA. The CDR3 totals 16 residues.

The rearrangement joins TRBV10-3 to TRBJ2-7, with 7 bases matching TRBD1. This CDR3 region has 14 residues. Germline assignment: CDR1 ENHRY and CDR2 SYGVKD. Trimming removed 6 bases from V and 3 bases from J; junction bases left unmatched: 8. CDR3 DNA: TGTGCCATCAGCAACAGGGGCCTGGGCTACGAGCAGTACTTC. It is translated as CAISNRGLGYEQYF.

The chain has TRBV19 and TRBJ2-1, with unresolved D. The V gene's germline CDR1 is LNHDA and CDR2 SQIVND (reference sequence). V was trimmed by 2 bases and J by 7 bases, leaving 9 bases between them. This CDR3 has 13 amino acids. In DNA form, the CDR3 reads TGTGCCAGTAGTATATTGGGTCCAAATGAGCAGTTCTTC. Translated: CASSILGPNEQFF.

The J gene is TRBJ2-7, the V gene TRBV10-2; maybe TRBD1 (6 bases). Trimming stripped 0 bases from V and 6 bases from J, with 12 bases between. The CDR3 spans 14 residues. CDR1 and CDR2 (germline): WSHSY, SAAADI. This CDR3 is CASSESAWTVEQYF. CDR3 DNA: TGCGCCAGCAGTGAGTCGGCCTGGACAGTCGAGCAGTACTTC.

The rearrangement joins TRBV5-1 to TRBJ1-2; TRBD1 aligns across 7 bases. The germline V gene has CDR1 SGHRS and CDR2 YFSETQ. V was pared by 3 bases and J by 6 bases, with 8 bases of the junction left unmatched. The CDR3 sequence is 14 residues long. DNA of the CDR3: TGCGCCAGCAGCTCGATACAGGGGAGACATGGCTACACCTTC. This gives the protein CASSSIQGRHGYTF.

The V call is TRBV7-9, the J call TRBJ2-3; D remains ambiguous. CDR1 is SEHNR, CDR2 FQNEAQ, per germline (reference sequence). The CDR3 is 12 amino acids. Trimming removed 1 base from V and 7 bases from J, with 6 bases in between. This chain's CDR3 is CASSLGGNTQYF. In nucleotides, the CDR3 is TGTGCCAGCAGCTTAGGAGGTAATACGCAGTATTTT.

This rearrangement joins TRBV5-1 to TRBJ2-5, with TRBD1 matching 7 bases. Per the germline V gene, CDR1 is SGHRS and CDR2 is YFSETQ. The CDR3 spans 16 residues. Trimming took 2 bases from V and 0 from J; bases not matched to a gene: 7. Here the CDR3 reads CASSFDRARYQETQYF. The CDR3 nucleotides are TGCGCCAGCAGCTTTGACAGGGCTCGGTACCAAGAGACCCAGTACTTC.

The chain recombines TRBV5-1 with TRBJ2-3, with 14 bases aligning to TRBD2. The ends lost 0 bases at V and 2 bases at J; junction bases unmatched: 8. Germline V gene sequence: CDR1 SGHRS, CDR2 YFSETQ. The CDR3 extends over 19 amino acids. CDR3 nucleotide sequence: TGCGCCAGCAGCTTGGCCGTGGGACTAGCGGGGGTGTCCACAGATACGCAGTATTTT. As protein: CASSLAVGLAGVSTDTQYF.

The chain is built from TRBV5-4 and TRBJ2-5, with D possibly TRBD2 on 6 matching bases. Germline V gene sequence: CDR1 SGHNT, CDR2 YYREEE (reference sequence). CDR3 size: 16 residues. Trimming shortened V by 1 base and J by 1 base, and 14 bases separated the two germline ends. The CDR3 bases are TGTGCCAGCAGCTTGTCTAGCGTTTTGGGCCAAGAGACCCAGTACTTC. This codes for CASSLSSVLGQETQYF.

This sequence joins TRBV27 and TRBJ1-5, with D perhaps matching TRBD1 (5 bases). The CDR3 runs to 13 residues. CDR1 is MNHEY, CDR2 SMNVEV, per germline (reference sequence). Trimming removed 5 bases from V and 7 bases from J, with 12 bases in between. The CDR3 loop is CASSTRVYQPQHF. CDR3 DNA sequence: TGTGCCAGCAGTACCAGGGTTTACCAGCCCCAGCATTTT.

This chain joins TRBV5-4 and TRBJ1-5; 8 bases map to TRBD1. Losses at the gene ends were 0 bases for V and 6 bases for J; bases not matched to a gene: 5. The CDR3 is 15 amino acids. Germline loops: CDR1 SGHNT, CDR2 YYREEE (reference sequence). CDR3 amino acids: CASSLGTGPLQPQHF. CDR3 sequence (DNA): TGTGCCAGCAGCTTGGGGACAGGGCCCCTTCAGCCCCAGCATTTT. The complete variable domain, with remaining parts taken from reference TRBV5-4 and TRBJ1-5, reads ETGVTQSPTHLIKTRGQQVTLRCSSQSGHNTVSWYQQALGQGPQFIFQYYREEENGRGNFPPRFSGLQFPNYSSELNVNALELDDSALYLCASSLGTGPLQPQHFGDGTRLSIL.

The rearrangement joins TRBV27 to TRBJ2-7, with D tentatively TRBD1 (6 bases). The CDR3 loop spans 14 amino acids. CDR1 is MNHEY and CDR2 is SMNVEV in the germline V gene (reference sequence). V gave up 6 bases and J gave up 2 bases, with 14 bases separating them. This CDR3 reads CASSRDRRPYEQYF. The CDR3 DNA sequence: TGTGCCAGCAGCCGTGACAGGCGGCCCTACGAGCAGTACTTC.

This chain joins TRBV7-8 and TRBJ2-2, with TRBD2 matching 14 bases. The germline gives CDR1 SGHVS, CDR2 FQNEAQ. V lost 11 bases and J lost 8; bases outside the gene matches: 16. The CDR3 consists of 17 residues. The CDR3 is CAATGTSGGTLAGELFF. As DNA, the CDR3 is TGTGCCGCTACCGGGACTAGCGGGGGAACGTTGGCTGGGGAGCTGTTTTTT.

The CDR3 loop reads CASSLGTADTQYF. In nucleotides, the CDR3 is TGTGCCAGCAGCTTAGGAACGGCAGATACGCAGTATTTT. The chain joins TRBV11-3 to TRBJ2-3; D not resolved. The CDR3 length is 13 residues. Germline CDR1 is SGHNT and CDR2 is YENEEA. The V end lost 1 base, the J end lost 4 bases, and 6 bases lay between the germline ends.

The chain uses TRBV7-2 and TRBJ2-5; the match to TRBD1 covers 8 bases. From germline, CDR1 is SGHTA and CDR2 FQGNSA. Trimming at V came to 3 bases and at J to 7 bases, leaving 4 bases not matched to a gene. The CDR3 covers 13 residues. The CDR3 DNA reads TGTGCCAGCAGCTTGGACAGGGTCGGGACCCAGTACTTC. It yields the protein CASSLDRVGTQYF. Supplemented by reference TRBV7-2 and TRBJ2-5, the full variable domain reads GAGVSQSPSNKVTEKGKDVELRCDPISGHTALYWYRQSLGQGLEFLIYFQGNSAPDKSGLPSDRFSAERTGGSVSTLTIQRTQQEDSAVYLCASSLDRVGTQYFGPGTRLLVL.

J is TRBJ1-1 and V is TRBV5-5, with D unresolved. Germline V gene lookup returns CDR1 SGHKS and CDR2 YYEKEE (reference sequence). CDR3 length: 14 amino acids. Trimming took off 7 bases at V and 0 bases at J, with 13 bases between the two ends. The CDR3 loop reads CASPSLSMNTEAFF. CDR3 DNA sequence: TGTGCCAGCCCATCCCTTTCGATGAACACTGAAGCTTTCTTT.

CDR3 residues: CASSATGGAGYNEQFF. CDR3 nucleotide sequence: TGTGCCAGCAGCGCAACCGGGGGGGCAGGTTACAATGAGCAGTTCTTC. The V gene is TRBV5-4, the J gene TRBJ2-1; 8 bases are shared with TRBD2. Trimming at V came to 4 bases and at J to 4 bases, leaving 10 bases not matched to a gene. The germline gives CDR1 SGHNT, CDR2 YYREEE (reference sequence). The CDR3 sequence is 16 residues long.

The V gene is TRBV20-1, the J gene TRBJ2-1; unclear D gene. The germline V gene has CDR1 DFQATT and CDR2 SNEGSKA (reference sequence). There are 10 residues in the CDR3. V was trimmed by 6 bases and J by 4 bases, leaving 4 bases between them. CDR3 DNA sequence: TGCAGTGCCCAGTACAATGAGCAGTTCTTC. Protein: CSAQYNEQFF.

The V call is TRBV6-6, the J call TRBJ2-7; TRBD1 agrees at 10 bases. This CDR3 contains 15 residues. V trimming: 7 bases; J trimming: 0 bases; junction bases outside the gene matches: 6. Germline-derived CDR1 and CDR2 are MNHNY and SVGAGI (reference sequence). CDR3 region: CASTPGQGGSYEQYF. The CDR3 DNA follows: TGTGCCAGCACCCCCGGACAGGGGGGCTCCTACGAGCAGTACTTC.

The chain carries TRBV7-6 and TRBJ2-2; D not resolved. Germline loops: CDR1 SGHVS, CDR2 FNYEAQ. The V end was cut by 4 bases, the J end by 2 bases, with 8 bases between. This CDR3 has 14 amino acids. In nucleotides, the CDR3 is TGTGCCAGCAGCTCCTGGGCTAACACCGGGGAGCTGTTTTTT. Translation: CASSSWANTGELFF.

This sequence joins TRBV28 and TRBJ2-7, with 10 nucleotides matching TRBD1. With 5 bases clipped from V and 3 bases from J, the junction kept 13 bases outside the gene matches. Germline CDR1 and CDR2: MDHEN and SYDVKM. This CDR3 contains 17 residues. DNA of the CDR3: TGTGCCAGCAGTCCTGGCCCCTGGACAGGGGGTATCTACGAGCAGTACTTC. Translating it yields CASSPGPWTGGIYEQYF.

The chain couples TRBV2 to TRBJ1-1; TRBD1 matches 7 bases. Trimming cost V 6 bases and J 4 bases; bases outside gene matches: 2. The CDR3 extends over 12 amino acids. The germline V gene encodes CDR1 SNHLY and CDR2 FYNNEI. CDR3 sequence: CASSGDSTEAFF. Here the CDR3 DNA reads TGTGCCAGCAGCGGGGACAGCACTGAAGCTTTCTTT.

In the case of this clone: Other DNA sequences in the same sample also yield this CDR3. The chain employs TRBV18 and TRBJ2-5; D gene uncertain. Germline V gene data show CDR1 as KGHSH and CDR2 as LQKENI. Deletions cut 3 bases from V and 2 bases from J, with 1 base between. CDR3 length equals 11 residues. CDR3 in amino acids: CASSPQETQYF. The CDR3 coding sequence is TGTGCCAGCTCACCTCAAGAGACCCAGTACTTC. The whole variable domain, remainder taken from reference TRBV18 and TRBJ2-5, is NAGVMQNPRHLVRRRGQEARLRCSPMKGHSHVYWYRQLPEEGLKFMVYLQKENIIDESGMPKERFSAEFPKEGPSILRIQQVVRGDSAAYFCASSPQETQYFGPGTRLLVL.

CDR3 protein: CASSSHTTGGYEQYF. CDR3 in DNA: TGTGCCAGCAGCTCCCACACGACAGGGGGCTACGAGCAGTACTTC. This chain uses TRBV5-4 with TRBJ2-7, with TRBD1 matching over 9 bases. CDR1 is SGHNT, CDR2 YYREEE, per germline (reference sequence). The CDR3 loop spans 15 amino acids. Trimming removed 3 bases from V and 3 bases from J; junction bases left unmatched: 7.